Reported below is one T cell receptor (beta chain). The antigen remains unidentified. V was shortened by 5 bases and J by 0 bases, with 14 bases between the two germline ends. The CDR3 length is 15 residues. Germline assignment: CDR1 SGHDN and CDR2 FVKESK. The entry originates in a study of long-term antiretroviral therapy in people with HIV. Findings and limits, study-wide: Blood draws took place between 2004 and 2017 and possibly involved older ART regimens.

An immunoSEQ assay, version v3.0, was performed at survey level. Data came from immunoSEQ multiplex PCR; TCRdb stores just in-frame clones and leaves some out. The profile shows about 21,000 clones, 70% to 90% of them singletons. The gene calls are TRBV14 and TRBJ2-7, with D possibly matching TRBD2 (5 bases). This clonotype was sampled from a man aged 55-75 years with HIV. The material sequenced was unsorted PBMCs, taken 2.3 years after starting antiretroviral therapy. The DNA of the CDR3 is TGTGCCAGCAGCGGGAGACTGTGGAGCTCCTACGAGCAGTACTTC. The encoded protein is CASSGRLWSSYEQYF.